Below, 17 T cell receptor beta chains from the same sample are listed, as sequenced in a study of T cell repertoires in cytomegalovirus infection. Each CDR3 protein is one row after TCRdb ran MiXCR on the reads. Among about 300,000 distinct CDR3 sequences, approximately 10% were seen once, and the ten largest hold around 2.6%. Sequencing used PBMCs. Every receptor here comes from a human donor in good health (CMV status not recorded). Some clones in this sample may be carry-over from other donors' samples.

This clonotype was detected only a few times. This chain joins TRBV20-1 and TRBJ2-5; TRBD2 matches at 9 bases. Unmatched junction bases numbered 6, after V lost 6 bases and J lost 4 bases. The V gene's germline CDR1 is DFQATT and CDR2 SNEGSKA (reference sequence). The CDR3 runs to 13 residues. The CDR3 nucleotides are TGCAGTGCAACCATAGCGGGGGTAGAGACCCAGTACTTC. This encodes CSATIAGVETQYF.

This clonotype was picked up many times. An end of the junction differs from the germline gene, which may be a read error. The chain uses TRBV7-2 and TRBJ1-3; no clear D gene. The CDR3 has 11 residues. Germline CDR1 and CDR2: SGHTA and FQGNSA. In nucleotides, the CDR3 is TGTGCCAGCTCGGGTGGATACACCATATATTTT. Its translation: CASSGGYTIYF. Full variable domain (missing parts from reference TRBV7-2 and TRBJ1-3): GAGVSQSPSNKVTEKGKDVELRCDPISGHTALYWYRQSLGQGLEFLIYFQGNSAPDKSGLPSDRFSAERTGGSVSTLTIQRTQQEDSAVYLCASSGGYTIYFGEGSWLTVV.

A few counts support this clonotype. The chain links TRBV20-1 to TRBJ2-7; the match to TRBD2 covers 9 bases. Looked up from germline, CDR1 is DFQATT and CDR2 is SNEGSKA (reference sequence). The CDR3 contains 13 residues. The trim removed 1 base at V and 6 bases at J, leaving 4 bases unmatched. The CDR3: CSARGTSVAEQYF. CDR3 DNA: TGCAGTGCTAGAGGGACTAGCGTTGCCGAGCAGTACTTC.

This clonotype has a handful of counts. The chain joins TRBV20-1 to TRBJ2-2; 8 bases align to TRBD2. Germline CDR1 DFQATT, CDR2 SNEGSKA (reference sequence). After removal of 2 bases from V and 6 bases from J, the junction contained 5 bases not matched to a gene. The CDR3 loop spans 14 amino acids. DNA for the CDR3: TGCAGTGCTAGAAGCCGGGAGGGGGCCGGGGAGCTGTTTTTT. Protein: CSARSREGAGELFF.

This clonotype was counted many times. The rearrangement links TRBV2 to TRBJ2-7, with a possible D match to TRBD1 (6 bases). Trimming removed 7 bases at V and 2 bases at J, with 12 bases between. This CDR3 is built from 13 residues. CDR1 is SNHLY, CDR2 FYNNEI, per germline. The chain's CDR3 is CASKGTRTYEQYV. Here the CDR3 DNA reads TGTGCCAGCAAGGGGACACGGACCTACGAGCAGTACGTC.

This rearrangement joins TRBV7-9 to TRBJ2-3; D might be TRBD2 (5 bases). The CDR3 totals 12 residues. Germline assignment: CDR1 SEHNR and CDR2 FQNEAQ (reference sequence). V lost 8 bases, J lost 4 bases, and 10 bases lay in between. CDR3 DNA: TGTGCCAGCGGGCCGGAGGCAGATACGCAGTATTTT. Its translation is CASGPEADTQYF.

This clonotype has a count of ten or more. The genes are TRBV6-5 and TRBJ2-5; 7 bases line up with TRBD2. The CDR3 has 15 amino acids. The V and J ends lost 2 bases and 5 bases, in that order; junction bases with no gene match: 8. Per the germline V gene, CDR1 is MNHEY and CDR2 is SVGAGI. CDR3 sequence reads: CASSYLGTIGETQYF. DNA for the CDR3: TGTGCCAGCAGTTACCTCGGGACTATTGGGGAGACCCAGTACTTC.

At least ten counts were recorded for this clonotype. The chain employs TRBV6-2 or TRBV6-3 and TRBJ2-7; D remains unclear. The V and J ends lost 2 bases and 5 bases respectively, with 7 bases between them. The CDR3 is 12 residues long. The V gene's germline CDR1 is MNHEY and CDR2 SVGEGT. The CDR3 sequence: CASSYRIDEQYF. The CDR3 DNA reads as TGTGCCAGCAGTTACAGGATCGACGAGCAGTACTTC.

Many counts were recorded for this clonotype. This chain joins TRBV6-5 and TRBJ1-4; the D is unclear. Trimming left V 4 bases short and J 0 bases short, with 6 bases between. CDR1 is MNHEY and CDR2 is SVGAGI in the germline V gene. The CDR3 covers 14 residues. CDR3 coding DNA: TGTGCCAGCAGTTGGTCAGCAACTAATGAAAAACTGTTTTTT. It yields the protein CASSWSATNEKLFF.

This clonotype was seen more than once but under ten times. The V and J genes are TRBV10-3 and TRBJ1-1; 7 positions match TRBD1. The V segment lost 6 bases and the J segment 4 bases; nucleotides outside the gene matches: 20. The germline CDR1 and CDR2 sequences are ENHRY and SYGVKD. The length of the CDR3 is 18 residues. CDR3 sequence reads: CAIREPRQGGSGGTEAFF. The CDR3 coding sequence is TGTGCCATCAGAGAACCCCGACAGGGCGGTAGCGGCGGCACTGAAGCTTTCTTT.

This clonotype was detected many times. The V call is TRBV20-1, the J call TRBJ2-1; 10 nucleotides align to TRBD2. CDR1 DFQATT and CDR2 SNEGSKA come from the germline V gene (reference sequence). Germline trimming cut 6 bases from V and 9 bases from J; bases unmatched to any gene: 2. The CDR3 spans 11 residues. The CDR3 is CSARLAGEQFF. The CDR3 bases are TGCAGTGCGCGACTAGCGGGTGAGCAGTTCTTC.

This clonotype has ten or more counts. The genes are TRBV20-1 and TRBJ2-1; D call uncertain. V lost 7 bases, J lost 0 bases, and 16 bases lay in between. Germline CDR1 is DFQATT and CDR2 is SNEGSKA (reference sequence). The CDR3 loop spans 15 amino acids. The CDR3 region is CSGTGPYFSYNEQFF. CDR3 DNA: TGCAGTGGTACCGGGCCCTACTTCTCCTACAATGAGCAGTTCTTC.

This clonotype has a count of ten or more. The chain carries TRBV20-1 and TRBJ2-1; 10 bases match TRBD2. CDR3 size: 14 residues. V was pared by 4 bases and J by 0 bases, with 0 bases of the junction left unmatched. Germline CDR1 is DFQATT and CDR2 is SNEGSKA (reference sequence). CDR3 sequence reads: CSATSGGSYNEQFF. Here the CDR3 DNA reads TGCAGTGCTACTAGCGGGGGCTCCTACAATGAGCAGTTCTTC.

There are many counts of this clonotype. This sequence joins TRBV7-9 and TRBJ2-3; D is unresolved. The V gene lost 1 base and the J gene lost 5 bases, with 10 bases spanning the gap. Per the germline V gene, CDR1 is SEHNR and CDR2 is FQNEAQ (reference sequence). CDR3 length: 14 residues. The CDR3 sequence: CASSLEGQQDTQYF. CDR3 coding DNA: TGTGCCAGCAGCTTAGAAGGTCAGCAAGATACGCAGTATTTT.

As to this clonotype: This may arise from a read error, as a much more abundant clone is one base away. This chain connects TRBV4-1 to TRBJ2-1; 8 nucleotides align to TRBD1. The CDR3 spans 15 residues. The germline CDR1 and CDR2 sequences are MGHRA and YSYEKL. V dropped 4 bases and J dropped 9; count of bases not matched to a gene: 11. The CDR3 sequence: CASSPGQGRSIEQFF. As DNA, the CDR3 is TGCGCCAGCAGCCCTGGACAGGGAAGGAGTATTGAGCAGTTCTTC.

This clonotype was detected only a few times. The V and J genes are TRBV27 and TRBJ1-2, with a weak D call TRBD1 (5 bases). Germline V gene lookup returns CDR1 MNHEY and CDR2 SMNVEV (reference sequence). V lost 6 bases to trimming and J lost 4 bases, with 15 bases between them. CDR3 length: 14 residues. The CDR3 sequence is CASRNARGGYGYTF. The CDR3 nucleotides read TGTGCCAGCAGAAATGCCCGGGGGGGCTATGGCTACACCTTC.

This clonotype has ten or more counts. V gene TRBV20-1 combines with J gene TRBJ2-7, with no clear D. The germline gives CDR1 DFQATT, CDR2 SNEGSKA (reference sequence). This CDR3 is built from 11 residues. V shed 1 base and J shed 3 bases, with 4 bases lying between them. The CDR3 nucleotides are TGCAGTGCTAGAGGGGTCTACGAGCAGTACTTC. Amino acids: CSARGVYEQYF.